This passage covers 27 T cell receptor beta chains from one sample sequenced in a study of T cell responses to AZD1222 COVID-19 vaccine. The protocol was immunoSEQ multiplex PCR, while the TCRdb copy is restricted to in-frame clones and leaves out a portion. The table includes around 140,000 clones, 93% detected once. This sample comprised peripheral blood, obtained on day 0 of AZD1222 vaccination. The receptor source for this set is an adult in good health.

The V and J genes are TRBV21-1 and TRBJ2-7; the DNA was not compared with TRBD1, the D call given in the table. TRBV21-1 is a documented pseudogene. The CDR3 is made up of 13 amino acids. The CDR3 protein is CASNLQGAYEQYF. CDR3 DNA: TGTGCCAGCAACCTACAGGGGGCCTACGAGCAGTACTTC.

The rearrangement joins TRBV6-5 to TRBJ1-4; a weak D match, TRBD1 (5 bases). The ends were cut back, 6 bases at V and 7 bases at J, with 18 bases in the middle. The CDR3 is 15 amino acids. Germline lookup yields CDR1 MNHEY and CDR2 SVGAGI. CDR3 region: CASRLSGGRGEKLFF. CDR3 sequence (DNA): TGTGCCAGCAGGCTATCCGGGGGGAGGGGTGAAAAACTGTTTTTT.

The chain links TRBV30 to TRBJ2-1; D is unclear. Trimming took 1 base from V and 0 from J, leaving 10 bases between them. This CDR3 has 15 amino acids. In germline, CDR1 is GTSNPN, CDR2 SVGIG (reference sequence). The CDR3 nucleotides are TGTGCCTGGAGTGGCGGAGATAGCTCCTACAATGAGCAGTTCTTC. It codes for CAWSGGDSSYNEQFF.

This chain joins TRBV5-1 and TRBJ2-5; possibly TRBD1 or TRBD2 for D (5 bases each). The CDR3 has 15 residues. Germline CDR1 reads SGHRS; CDR2 reads YFSETQ. V was trimmed by 4 bases and J by 3 bases, leaving 16 bases between them. The CDR3 here is CASSSQGTEKETQYF. CDR3 bases: TGCGCCAGCAGCAGCCAAGGGACCGAGAAAGAGACCCAGTACTTC.

V gene TRBV27 combines with J gene TRBJ1-2, with D unresolved. CDR1 and CDR2 from the germline V gene are MNHEY and SMNVEV (reference sequence). The CDR3 runs 13 residues. V lost 5 bases, J lost 5 bases, and 12 bases lay in between. This CDR3 reads CASSPTLQYGYTF. The CDR3 nucleotides are TGTGCCAGCAGTCCGACCCTTCAATATGGCTACACCTTC.

This chain joins TRBV7-9 and TRBJ1-1; the D gene is possibly TRBD1 (6 bases). Trimming took off 0 bases at V and 6 bases at J, with 11 bases between the two ends. The germline CDR1 and CDR2 sequences are SEHNR and FQNEAQ (reference sequence). This CDR3 is built from 14 residues. As DNA, the CDR3 is TGTGCCAGCAGCTTAGCGGGGGGGCCGCCTGAAGCTTTCTTT. It specifies CASSLAGGPPEAFF.

The chain is built from TRBV5-8 and TRBJ2-7; D call uncertain. The V end was cut by 1 base, the J end by 4 bases, with 6 bases between. The length of the CDR3 is 12 residues. CDR1 SGHTS and CDR2 YDEGEE come from the germline V gene. CDR3 sequence: CASSLILYEQYF. DNA for the CDR3: TGTGCCAGCAGCTTGATACTATACGAGCAGTACTTC.

This chain connects TRBV12-2 to TRBJ2-1; the table gives TRBD2 as D, unverified against the DNA. TRBV12-2 is labeled a pseudogene. The CDR3 is made up of 18 amino acids. CDR3 amino acids: CASRLDIMTRAVYNEQFF. The CDR3, as DNA: TGTGCAAGTCGCTTAGATATTATGACTAGGGCAGTGTACAATGAGCAGTTCTTC.

This chain links TRBV15 with TRBJ2-6; no clear D gene. Trimming removed 2 bases from V and 0 bases from J, with 8 bases in between. CDR3 size: 16 residues. Germline CDR1 reads LNHNV; CDR2 reads YYDKDF (reference sequence). CDR3 protein: CATSRQISSGANVLTF. Written as DNA, the CDR3 is TGTGCCACCAGCAGACAGATCAGCTCTGGGGCCAACGTCCTGACTTTC.

CDR3 sequence reads: CASSQRFRVASDEQFF. The CDR3 region has the DNA TGTGCCAGCAGCCAACGCTTCCGAGTTGCATCGGATGAGCAGTTCTTC. The chain employs TRBV6-2 or TRBV6-3 and TRBJ2-1, with D unresolved. V lost 6 bases to trimming and J lost 8 bases, with 23 bases between them. Germline V gene data show CDR1 as MNHEY and CDR2 as SVGEGT. The length of the CDR3 is 16 residues.

The V gene is TRBV13, the J gene TRBJ1-1; D perhaps matches TRBD1 (6 bases). Germline CDR1 and CDR2: PRHDT and FYEKMQ (reference sequence). Trimming removed 6 bases at V and 4 bases at J, with 21 bases between. The length of the CDR3 is 16 residues. CDR3 sequence: CASRKRVGTPGTEAFF. The CDR3 nucleotides read TGTGCCAGCAGAAAAAGGGTCGGGACACCAGGCACTGAAGCTTTCTTT. The whole variable domain, remainder taken from reference TRBV13 and TRBJ1-1, is AAGVIQSPRHLIKEKRETATLKCYPIPRHDTVYWYQQGPGQDPQFLISFYEKMQSDKGSIPDRFSAQQFSDYHSELNMSSLELGDSALYFCASRKRVGTPGTEAFFGQGTRLTVV.

The count of this clone is one. The chain is built from TRBV19 and TRBJ2-7; 13 nucleotides align to TRBD2. The CDR3 contains 16 residues. J was trimmed by 1 base and V by 4 bases; bases with no gene match: 4. Germline values: CDR1 LNHDA, CDR2 SQIVND (reference sequence). In nucleotides, the CDR3 is TGTGCCAGTAGTACTCCGGGACTAGCGGGGTCCTACGAGCAGTACTTC. Translating gives CASSTPGLAGSYEQYF.

The rearrangement joins TRBV5-1 to TRBJ1-6; TRBD1 aligns across 7 bases. CDR3 size: 15 residues. After removal of 4 bases from V and 5 bases from J, the junction contained 6 bases not matched to a gene. Looked up from germline, CDR1 is SGHRS and CDR2 is YFSETQ. CDR3 nucleotide sequence: TGCGCCAGCAGCCCTACAGGGGCCCATAATTCACCCCTCCACTTT. Protein sequence: CASSPTGAHNSPLHF.

The V and J genes are TRBV6-5 and TRBJ1-1; TRBD1 matches at 8 bases. Germline CDR1 reads MNHEY; CDR2 reads SVGAGI. This CDR3 region has 14 residues. The V gene end was trimmed by 7 bases and the J gene end by 6 bases; junction bases not matched to a gene: 10. CDR3 residues: CASIRTGSISEAFF. The CDR3, as DNA: TGTGCCAGCATTCGGACAGGGAGTATATCTGAAGCTTTCTTT.

The chain couples TRBV6-6 to TRBJ2-1; D is uncertain. The germline V and J ends were trimmed by 4 bases and 12 bases, with 13 bases remaining between them. Germline V gives CDR1 MNHNY, CDR2 SVGAGI (reference sequence). The CDR3 contains 12 residues. DNA for the CDR3: TGTGCCAGCAGTTCCGTGCCCGCCCCGCAGTTCTTC. This translates into CASSSVPAPQFF.

The CDR3 sequence is CASSFGRAANYGYTF. DNA for the CDR3: TGTGCCAGCAGCTTTGGCAGGGCGGCTAACTATGGCTACACCTTC. The gene calls are TRBV5-6 and TRBJ1-2; a possible D gene is TRBD1 (5 bases). The V and J ends lost 2 bases and 0 bases respectively, with 11 bases between them. There are 15 residues in the CDR3. The V gene's germline CDR1 is SGHDT and CDR2 YYEEEE.

The chain has TRBV3-1 (or the pseudogene TRBV3-2) and TRBJ2-5; no reliable D call. CDR1 is LGHDT and CDR2 is YNNKEL in the germline V gene (reference sequence). The CDR3 covers 14 residues. Trimming took off 2 bases at V and 3 bases at J, with 10 bases between the two ends. In DNA, the CDR3 is TGTGCCAGCAGCCAACCAGCCCACAAAGAGACCCAGTACTTC. It specifies CASSQPAHKETQYF.

This chain joins TRBV13 and TRBJ1-6; 7 nucleotides align to TRBD1. Germline trimming cut 5 bases from V and 4 bases from J; bases unmatched to any gene: 11. Germline V gene data show CDR1 as PRHDT and CDR2 as FYEKMQ (reference sequence). The CDR3 covers 17 residues. CDR3 loop: CASSHPGGGEYNSPLHF. Here the CDR3 DNA reads TGTGCCAGCAGCCACCCCGGAGGGGGCGAGTATAATTCACCCCTCCACTTT.

This rearrangement joins TRBV4-1 to TRBJ2-1, with D possibly matching TRBD1 (7 bases). The CDR3 totals 17 residues. The V end lost 4 bases, the J end lost 6 bases, and 22 bases lay between the germline ends. Germline CDR1 and CDR2: MGHRA and YSYEKL. CDR3 nucleotide sequence: TGCGCCAGCAGCCGACGACAGGGACTGTCGTCGATCAATGAGCAGTTCTTC. It specifies CASSRRQGLSSINEQFF.

V gene TRBV9 combines with J gene TRBJ2-3; 10 bases fit TRBD1. The CDR3 totals 16 residues. Germline CDR1 reads SGDLS; CDR2 reads YYNGEE. Losses at the gene ends were 2 bases for V and 1 base for J; bases not matched to a gene: 4. The CDR3 region is CASSVRQGAGTDTQYF. The CDR3, as DNA: TGTGCCAGCAGCGTCCGACAGGGGGCTGGCACAGATACGCAGTATTTT.

The gene calls are TRBV15 and TRBJ1-1; a weak D match, TRBD1 (5 bases). The V end lost 0 bases, the J end lost 3 bases, and 8 bases lay between the germline ends. The CDR3 runs 14 residues. Germline-derived CDR1 and CDR2 are LNHNV and YYDKDF (reference sequence). For the CDR3, the DNA is TGTGCCACCAGCAGAGACAGGGCGGACACTGAAGCTTTCTTT. This sequence encodes CATSRDRADTEAFF. Combining the CDR3 with reference TRBV15 and TRBJ1-1 gives the whole variable domain DAMVIQNPRYQVTQFGKPVTLSCSQTLNHNVMYWYQQKSSQAPKLLFHYYDKDFNNEADTPDNFQSRRPNTSFCFLDIRSPGLGDTAMYLCATSRDRADTEAFFGQGTRLTVV.

The gene calls are TRBV6-2 or TRBV6-3 and TRBJ1-2; TRBD1 agrees at 8 bases. The CDR3 spans 15 residues. The V gene end was trimmed by 1 base and the J gene end by 7 bases; junction bases not matched to a gene: 8. The germline V gene has CDR1 MNHEY and CDR2 SVGEGT. The CDR3 region has the DNA TGTGCCAGCAGTTACTATGGGCAGGGGGCCGGTGGCTACACCTTC. This codes for CASSYYGQGAGGYTF.

The chain recombines TRBV2 with TRBJ2-1; possibly TRBD2 for D (6 bases). CDR1 is SNHLY and CDR2 is FYNNEI in the germline V gene. V lost 3 bases and J 6 bases, leaving 12 bases between the germline ends. The CDR3 length is 14 residues. The CDR3 DNA reads TGTGCCAGCAGTGATCTACTAGCCCTCAATGAGCAGTTCTTC. Its translation: CASSDLLALNEQFF.

J is TRBJ2-2 and V is TRBV19; unclear D gene. Germline V gives CDR1 LNHDA, CDR2 SQIVND (reference sequence). The V end was cut by 3 bases, the J end by 5 bases, with 13 bases between. This CDR3 comprises 15 residues. The CDR3 sequence: CASSIWGSRTGELFF. CDR3 nucleotide sequence: TGTGCCAGTAGTATCTGGGGAAGTAGGACCGGGGAGCTGTTTTTT.

The chain's CDR3 is CASRKPGQGAGRAGYTF. The CDR3 nucleotides read TGTGCCAGCAGAAAACCGGGACAGGGGGCTGGTAGAGCGGGCTACACCTTC. The V call is TRBV28, the J call TRBJ1-2; the match to TRBD1 covers 12 bases. Trimming at V came to 6 bases and at J to 8 bases, leaving 16 bases not matched to a gene. Germline CDR1 is MDHEN and CDR2 is SYDVKM. The CDR3 is 17 residues long.

The chain links TRBV4-1 to TRBJ1-1; D is ambiguous. Germline V lookup: CDR1 MGHRA, CDR2 YSYEKL. The CDR3 runs to 16 residues. V was clipped by 4 bases and J by 1 base, with 16 bases between them. In DNA, the CDR3 is TGCGCCAGCAGCCTGGATCCGGGCAGAAGGAACACTGAAGCTTTCTTT. It is translated as CASSLDPGRRNTEAFF.

V usage is TRBV10-3 and J usage is TRBJ1-2; a possible D gene is TRBD1 (6 bases). This CDR3 has 12 amino acids. Germline CDR1 reads ENHRY; CDR2 reads SYGVKD. With 10 bases removed from V and 5 bases from J, the gap between germline ends came to 14 bases. In nucleotides, the CDR3 is TGTGCCACGAGTGACAGGAGTTATGGCTACACCTTC. Translation gives CATSDRSYGYTF.